This T cell receptor (beta chain) was identified during a study of siplizumab effects on memory and regulatory T cells. General study results and limits: A major contribution to the alloresponse seemed to be made by naive T cells, which seemed more diverse than memory cells. Phenotypic classification as naive or memory proved unattainable for roughly 75-97% of proliferating CD4+ or CD8+ clones. Alloreactive sequences that could be traced to unstimulated CD4+ memory cells showed a significant reduction under siplizumab.

Some 9.7 x 10^4 TCR templates were assayed per sample. TCRdb's copy holds only in-frame clones and misses some; the assay was immunoSEQ multiplex PCR. The sample lists more than 85,000 clones; roughly 92% were seen once. The CDR3 spans 13 residues. The germline V gene has CDR1 MNHNS and CDR2 SASEGT. Deletions cut 7 bases from V and 0 bases from J, with 9 bases between. The count of this clone is one. Its antigen is still unknown. The sequence was collected from a human donor in good health. V gene TRBV6-1 combines with J gene TRBJ1-2; perhaps TRBD1 as D (6 bases). Sequenced: CD4+ T cells sorted from blood. CDR3 loop: CASNHRANYGYTF. In DNA form, the CDR3 reads TGTGCCAGCAATCACAGGGCTAACTATGGCTACACCTTC.